This entry is about one T cell receptor beta chain. The antigen is unknown. The data were obtained in a study of shared clonotypes between healthy human individuals. Study-wide points: Naive subsets generally exceeded memory subsets in estimated richness.

Assay execution proceeded at the deep level. The assay was immunoSEQ multiplex PCR, and TCRdb's table has in-frame clones only and misses some. The sample carries about 770,000 clones, 72% recorded once. Donors were healthy HIV-negative adults without recently reported acute infections or vaccinations. Within Nashville, Tennessee resided all donors, each a Caucasian adult. Germline loops: CDR1 MDHEN, CDR2 SYDVKM. The CDR3 covers 18 residues. Trimming removed 6 bases from V and 1 base from J; junction bases left unmatched: 12. The receptor was derived from a woman aged 25-40 years in good health. The source material was memory CD4+ T cells sorted from blood. Subset here: CD45RA-negative fraction. The rearrangement joins TRBV28 to TRBJ2-7, with 13 bases that match TRBD2. CDR3 amino acids: CASRTSGLAGVFSYEQYF. The CDR3 DNA sequence: TGTGCCAGCAGAACCTCCGGACTAGCGGGAGTGTTTTCCTACGAGCAGTACTTC.